The clone carrying this T cell receptor (beta chain) was found a few times. No antigen is known for it. Between the trimmed V and J ends, which lost 0 bases and 5 bases, there was a span of 9 bases. The CDR3 sequence is 14 residues long. The germline V gene has CDR1 SGHDT and CDR2 YYEEEE. 5'RACE primed from the constant segment yielded TCR alpha and TCR beta cDNA libraries bearing sample barcodes and UMIs. Using its own MiXCR run on the 5' RACE reads, TCRdb lists one record per CDR3 protein. This sample has just under 550,000 distinct CDR3 sequences; roughly 21% occur once, and the top ten carry under 15%. These data come from a study of T-cell memory formation after mild COVID-19. Turning to the study itself: TCR clusters were mostly donor specific. Study conclusions and caveats: Whereas later expanders leaned CD4+, clones contracting day 15 to 85 showed a balanced CD4/CD8 makeup. Shrinking CD4+ clones were chiefly CM and EM; CD8+ ones were chiefly EMRA.

Material: PBMCs or a T cell subset sorted from them (not recorded which). The J gene is TRBJ1-5, the V gene TRBV5-6, with a weak D call TRBD1 (5 bases). The TCR sequence derives from an adult woman who had mild COVID-19 (a few samples of this study predate the infection). Cell type and time point are not known. The chain's CDR3 is CASSLVGGDQPQHF. CDR3 DNA: TGTGCCAGCAGCTTGGTCGGGGGGGATCAGCCCCAGCATTTT.